This entry lists 24 T cell receptor beta chains sequenced from one sample in a study of T cell changes during pregnancy in multiple sclerosis. The data were produced by immunoSEQ multiplex PCR, yet TCRdb's version contains in-frame clones alone and is incomplete. The sample has fewer than 45,000 clones, around nine tenths seen once. Sequenced here: CD8+ T cells from peripheral blood mononuclear cells, sampled after pregnancy. These receptors were taken from a female donor in good health, enrolled as a control in a pregnancy study.

This clone has a single count. The chain recombines TRBV30 with TRBJ1-2; the D gene is possibly TRBD1 (6 bases). The CDR3 runs to 13 residues. Germline V gene sequence: CDR1 GTSNPN, CDR2 SVGIG (reference sequence). V was clipped by 2 bases and J by 8 bases, with 15 bases between them. The CDR3: CAWSPGGGEGYTF. The CDR3, as DNA: TGTGCCTGGAGTCCCGGGGGGGGCGAGGGCTACACCTTC.

This clone was counted only a few times. The J gene is TRBJ1-2, the V gene TRBV4-3, with TRBD1 matching 7 bases. Germline CDR1 and CDR2: LGHNA and YSLEER. V shed 4 bases, J shed 5 bases, and the junction held 7 bases outside the gene matches. The CDR3 runs 14 residues. The CDR3 protein is CASSPLQGRYGYTF. In DNA form, the CDR3 reads TGCGCCAGCAGCCCACTACAGGGGCGGTATGGCTACACCTTC.

The V call is TRBV2, the J call TRBJ2-1, with D perhaps TRBD1 (6 bases). V was clipped by 2 bases and J by 5 bases, with 13 bases between them. CDR1 is SNHLY, CDR2 FYNNEI, per germline. This CDR3 is 15 amino acids long. The CDR3 is CASSEIRGWDNEQFF. The CDR3 coding sequence is TGTGCCAGCAGTGAAATCAGGGGATGGGACAATGAGCAGTTCTTC.

The rearrangement joins TRBV19 to TRBJ1-2; D might be TRBD1 (6 bases). Per the germline V gene, CDR1 is LNHDA and CDR2 is SQIVND (reference sequence). Trimming removed 3 bases at V and 8 bases at J, with 16 bases between. This CDR3 spans 14 amino acids. In DNA form, the CDR3 reads TGTGCCAGTAGTATTTGGGGACAATCTTGGGGCTACACCTTC. Protein: CASSIWGQSWGYTF.

In DNA, the CDR3 is TGTGCCAGCAGCTTGTCAGGATCCTCCTACGAGCAGTACTTC. It codes for CASSLSGSSYEQYF. The chain carries TRBV5-6 and TRBJ2-7, with D unclear. The ends were cut back, 1 base at V and 0 bases at J, with 8 bases in the middle. CDR1 and CDR2 from the germline V gene are SGHDT and YYEEEE. CDR3 length: 14 amino acids.

The rearrangement uses TRBV6-4 and TRBJ2-7; no clear D gene. The germline V and J ends were trimmed by 10 bases and 1 base, with 5 bases remaining between them. The CDR3 runs to 10 residues. Germline CDR1 reads MRHNA; CDR2 reads SNTAGT. The DNA for the CDR3 is TGTGCCACCTATTCCTACGAGCAGTACTTC. Amino acids: CATYSYEQYF.

The J gene is TRBJ2-7, the V gene TRBV4-3, with 7 nucleotides matching TRBD2. This CDR3 is built from 15 residues. V lost 3 bases, J lost 0 bases, and 5 bases stayed unmatched. Germline V gene lookup returns CDR1 LGHNA and CDR2 YSLEER. The CDR3 loop is CASSHQAGSSYEQYF. The CDR3 DNA follows: TGCGCCAGCAGCCATCAAGCGGGGAGCTCCTACGAGCAGTACTTC.

The chain links TRBV6-1 to TRBJ1-1, with D maybe TRBD1 (6 bases). With 2 bases removed from V and 8 bases from J, the gap between germline ends came to 9 bases. This CDR3 contains 12 residues. Germline V gene sequence: CDR1 MNHNS, CDR2 SASEGT. The CDR3 bases are TGTGCCAGCAGTGAACCAGACAGGGAAGCTTTCTTT. It is translated as CASSEPDREAFF.

This chain links TRBV13 with TRBJ1-4, with 8 bases identical to TRBD1. Germline CDR1 reads PRHDT; CDR2 reads FYEKMQ (reference sequence). V was pared by 4 bases and J by 6 bases, with 1 base of the junction left unmatched. This CDR3 comprises 13 residues. CDR3 DNA sequence: TGTGCCAGCAGCTGGACAGGGTATGAAAAACTGTTTTTT. Its translation is CASSWTGYEKLFF. Full variable domain (rest looked up from reference TRBV13 and TRBJ1-4): AAGVIQSPRHLIKEKRETATLKCYPIPRHDTVYWYQQGPGQDPQFLISFYEKMQSDKGSIPDRFSAQQFSDYHSELNMSSLELGDSALYFCASSWTGYEKLFFGSGTQLSVL.

The chain carries TRBV4-3 and TRBJ1-2; 10 bases are a match to TRBD1. Trimming at V came to 1 base and at J to 6 bases, leaving 5 bases not matched to a gene. Germline V lookup: CDR1 LGHNA, CDR2 YSLEER. The CDR3 totals 15 residues. In DNA, the CDR3 is TGCGCCAGCAGCCAAGCGGGACAGGGGTTGGATGGCTACACCTTC. It encodes CASSQAGQGLDGYTF.

CDR3 sequence (DNA): TGCGCCAGCAGCCAGACTAAGACCCGGACAGGGGGAATCTACAATGAGCAGTTCTTC. Protein product: CASSQTKTRTGGIYNEQFF. The chain employs TRBV4-3 and TRBJ2-1, with 10 bases lining up with TRBD1. Germline assignment: CDR1 LGHNA and CDR2 YSLEER. The V gene end was trimmed by 3 bases and the J gene end by 3 bases; junction bases not matched to a gene: 14. The CDR3 has 19 residues.

The V call is TRBV21-1, the J call TRBJ2-5; TRBD1, the D gene given by the table, was not confirmed from the DNA. TRBV21-1 is a pseudogene locus. This CDR3 has 15 residues. CDR3 coding DNA: TGTGCCAGCAGCAACGAGGGACAGGGGGGAGAGACCCAGTACTTC. Translating gives CASSNEGQGGETQYF.

The rearrangement uses TRBV7-6 and TRBJ2-7, with TRBD2 as a possible D gene (6 bases). Deletions cut 1 base from V and 0 bases from J, with 19 bases between. Looked up from germline, CDR1 is SGHVS and CDR2 is FNYEAQ. The CDR3 has 18 amino acids. CDR3 residues: CASSLVLVGDSSSYEQYF. DNA of the CDR3: TGTGCCAGCAGCTTAGTTTTGGTAGGGGACTCGAGCTCCTACGAGCAGTACTTC.

The chain links TRBV19 to TRBJ2-5; tentatively, D is TRBD1 (6 bases). The germline V and J ends were trimmed by 7 bases and 5 bases, with 20 bases remaining between them. CDR1 and CDR2 (germline): LNHDA, SQIVND (reference sequence). CDR3 length: 15 amino acids. DNA of the CDR3: TGTGCCAGTACCCAGAGGGCAGGGGTTAGGGAGACCCAGTACTTC. Translating it yields CASTQRAGVRETQYF.

The chain recombines TRBV13 with TRBJ2-1; D may be TRBD2 (6 bases). V was clipped by 0 bases and J by 0 bases, with 12 bases between them. Germline CDR1 reads PRHDT; CDR2 reads FYEKMQ (reference sequence). The CDR3 is 17 residues long. This CDR3 reads CASSLGRMRGSYNEQFF. As DNA, the CDR3 is TGTGCCAGCAGCTTAGGCCGGATGCGGGGCTCCTACAATGAGCAGTTCTTC.

This rearrangement joins TRBV30 to TRBJ1-1, with D tentatively TRBD1 (5 bases). Germline assignment: CDR1 GTSNPN and CDR2 SVGIG (reference sequence). CDR3 size: 11 residues. This CDR3 is CASGKNTEAFF. The CDR3 bases are TGTGCTTCAGGGAAGAACACTGAAGCTTTCTTT.

CDR3 loop: CASSQAQTGGRNQPQHF. The CDR3 coding sequence is TGCGCCAGCAGTCAAGCTCAAACAGGGGGCCGTAATCAGCCCCAGCATTTT. The chain links TRBV23-1 to TRBJ1-5, with TRBD1 matching 9 bases. TRBV23-1 is given ORF status, its function remaining uncertain. V trimming: 2 bases; J trimming: 4 bases; junction bases outside the gene matches: 9. The CDR3 has 17 amino acids.

The V gene is TRBV7-9, the J gene TRBJ2-1; 7 bases match TRBD2. The V segment lost 4 bases and the J segment 10 bases; nucleotides outside the gene matches: 10. This CDR3 is 14 amino acids long. Germline V gives CDR1 SEHNR, CDR2 FQNEAQ (reference sequence). CDR3 amino acids: CASSSFQSGDEQFF. CDR3 nucleotide sequence: TGTGCCAGCAGCTCATTTCAAAGCGGGGACGAGCAGTTCTTC.

J is TRBJ2-7 and V is TRBV7-9, with TRBD2 matching 7 bases. V lost 3 bases, J lost 2 bases, and 4 bases stayed unmatched. The CDR3 runs 14 residues. Germline-derived CDR1 and CDR2 are SEHNR and FQNEAQ (reference sequence). CDR3 loop: CASSLGGPTYEQYF. In nucleotides, the CDR3 is TGTGCCAGCAGCTTGGGAGGGCCCACCTACGAGCAGTACTTC. Drawing the rest from reference TRBV7-9 and TRBJ2-7, the complete variable domain is DTGVSQNPRHKITKRGQNVTFRCDPISEHNRLYWYRQTLGQGPEFLTYFQNEAQLEKSRLLSDRFSAERPKGSFSTLEIQRTEQGDSAMYLCASSLGGPTYEQYFGPGTRLTVT.

The chain recombines TRBV6-1 with TRBJ2-6; no clear D gene. Looked up from germline, CDR1 is MNHNS and CDR2 is SASEGT. This CDR3 region has 16 residues. With 1 base removed from V and 0 bases from J, the gap between germline ends came to 7 bases. CDR3 nucleotide sequence: TGTGCCAGCAGTGAAGAGCTGAACTCTGGGGCCAACGTCCTGACTTTC. Its translation: CASSEELNSGANVLTF.

The chain has TRBV5-4 and TRBJ1-2, with TRBD1 matching over 10 bases. J gave up 3 bases and V 0 bases, and 5 bases lay outside the gene matches. This CDR3 is 16 amino acids long. Germline CDR1 SGHNT, CDR2 YYREEE (reference sequence). This CDR3 is CASSLAGQGSDYGYTF. CDR3 coding DNA: TGTGCCAGCAGCTTGGCGGGACAGGGGTCGGACTATGGCTACACCTTC. The full variable domain, its missing parts supplied by reference TRBV5-4 and TRBJ1-2, is ETGVTQSPTHLIKTRGQQVTLRCSSQSGHNTVSWYQQALGQGPQFIFQYYREEENGRGNFPPRFSGLQFPNYSSELNVNALELDDSALYLCASSLAGQGSDYGYTFGSGTRLTVV.

This clone was detected only a few times. The chain couples TRBV18 to TRBJ1-1; TRBD1 is a possible D gene (5 bases). CDR3 size: 13 residues. V was shortened by 0 bases and J by 7 bases, with 9 bases between the two germline ends. Germline CDR1 KGHSH, CDR2 LQKENI. CDR3 protein: CASSPPVGLEAFF. CDR3 DNA: TGTGCCAGCTCACCACCCGTGGGACTTGAAGCTTTCTTT. The whole variable domain, remainder taken from reference TRBV18 and TRBJ1-1, is NAGVMQNPRHLVRRRGQEARLRCSPMKGHSHVYWYRQLPEEGLKFMVYLQKENIIDESGMPKERFSAEFPKEGPSILRIQQVVRGDSAAYFCASSPPVGLEAFFGQGTRLTVV.

The chain has TRBV4-1 and TRBJ1-6, with 7 positions matching TRBD1. Losses at the gene ends were 1 base for V and 8 bases for J; bases not matched to a gene: 11. CDR1 MGHRA and CDR2 YSYEKL come from the germline V gene. The CDR3 covers 17 residues. For the CDR3, the DNA is TGCGCCAGCAGCCAAGTCGGGCCCGCAGGGGGATATTCACCCCTCCACTTT. Protein: CASSQVGPAGGYSPLHF.

This chain uses TRBV7-6 with TRBJ2-2; 12 bases line up with TRBD2. With V trimmed by 1 base and J by 2 bases, 11 bases remained unmatched. This CDR3 comprises 20 residues. The V gene's germline CDR1 is SGHVS and CDR2 FNYEAQ. CDR3 protein: CASSLDRALAGGINTGELFF. CDR3 DNA sequence: TGTGCCAGCAGCTTAGACAGAGCACTAGCGGGGGGTATTAACACCGGGGAGCTGTTTTTT.